The 26 T cell receptor beta chains below all came from one sample that was sequenced in a study of early T cells in non-severe SARS-CoV-2 infection. MiXCR was run by TCRdb on the 5' RACE reads, yielding one entry per CDR3 protein. Seen here are 85,000 to 90,000 distinct CDR3 sequences, 14% observed once, and the top ten hold 5% to 7.5%. The sample consisted of whole blood. The receptor source for this set is an adult who was a healthcare worker with PCR-confirmed SARS-CoV-2 infection or an uninfected control (not recorded which).

This clonotype was picked up many times. The rearrangement joins TRBV6-1 to TRBJ1-4; possibly TRBD1 for D (5 bases). The CDR3 has 15 amino acids. Looked up from germline, CDR1 is MNHNS and CDR2 is SASEGT. The V and J ends lost 5 bases and 0 bases respectively, with 10 bases between them. CDR3 sequence: CASSRQIATNEKLFF. The CDR3 DNA reads as TGTGCCAGCAGTCGACAGATCGCAACTAATGAAAAACTGTTTTTT.

J is TRBJ2-6 and V is TRBV19, with 9 bases that match TRBD1. Germline V gene sequence: CDR1 LNHDA, CDR2 SQIVND (reference sequence). This CDR3 region has 17 residues. V shed 5 bases and J 2 bases; nucleotides not matched to a gene: 7. The CDR3 nucleotides read TGTGCCAGTAGTCGTACAGGGGGCGCGGCTGGGGCCAACGTCCTGACTTTC. It specifies CASSRTGGAAGANVLTF.

The chain joins TRBV6-6 to TRBJ1-1; a weak D match, TRBD1 (5 bases). The CDR3 runs 15 residues. V lost 5 bases and J lost 4, with 17 bases in between. Germline assignment: CDR1 MNHNY and CDR2 SVGAGI (reference sequence). This CDR3 is CASSHPSGEGTEAFF. DNA of the CDR3: TGTGCCAGCAGTCACCCATCGGGGGAAGGCACTGAAGCTTTCTTT.

Many counts were recorded for this clonotype. The chain joins TRBV7-9 to TRBJ2-3, with D possibly TRBD2 on 5 matching bases. The CDR3 has 16 residues. The ends were cut back, 5 bases at V and 6 bases at J, with 21 bases in the middle. The germline V gene encodes CDR1 SEHNR and CDR2 FQNEAQ (reference sequence). The CDR3 here is CASSPIMSGPRDTQYF. Written as DNA, the CDR3 is TGTGCCAGCAGCCCGATCATGAGCGGCCCCCGGGATACGCAGTATTTT.

In this sample, this clonotype turned up many times. The J gene is TRBJ2-7, the V gene TRBV5-6, with D tentatively TRBD2 (6 bases). Germline CDR1 and CDR2: SGHDT and YYEEEE. V dropped 5 bases and J dropped 0 bases, with 9 bases sitting between them. The CDR3 runs to 13 residues. CDR3 in amino acids: CASSFGSSYEQYF. CDR3 nucleotide sequence: TGTGCCAGCAGTTTCGGGAGCTCCTACGAGCAGTACTTC.

The chain has TRBV29-1 and TRBJ2-1, with 9 bases matching TRBD2. Trimming removed 6 bases from V and 3 bases from J; junction bases left unmatched: 3. Germline V lookup: CDR1 SQVTM, CDR2 ANQGSEA. CDR3 length: 13 amino acids. The CDR3 protein is CSVKRGVYNEQFF. CDR3 nucleotide sequence: TGCAGCGTCAAGCGGGGGGTCTACAATGAGCAGTTCTTC.

V and J are TRBV5-4 and TRBJ2-5, with 7 bases lining up with TRBD2. V lost 2 bases to trimming and J lost 2 bases; unmatched junction nucleotides: 3. Germline-derived CDR1 and CDR2 are SGHNT and YYREEE (reference sequence). This CDR3 is 14 amino acids long. CDR3 loop: CASSLVLAQETQYF. The CDR3 DNA reads as TGTGCCAGCAGCTTAGTACTAGCGCAAGAGACCCAGTACTTC.

Note on this clonotype: A single base separates this from a much larger clone, so it may be a read error. V usage is TRBV7-2 and J usage is TRBJ2-2; 7 positions match TRBD2. This CDR3 is 14 amino acids long. CDR1 SGHTA and CDR2 FQGNSA come from the germline V gene. The CDR3 region has the DNA TGTGCCTGCAGTCTCAACGGGGGGACCGGGGAGCTGTTTTTT. It encodes CACSLNGGTGELFF.

The chain recombines TRBV20-1 with TRBJ2-3, with D maybe TRBD2 (5 bases). CDR3 length equals 13 residues. V was pared by 4 bases and J by 0 bases, with 8 bases between. The V gene's germline CDR1 is DFQATT and CDR2 SNEGSKA (reference sequence). The CDR3 reads CSATGLSTDTQYF. CDR3 DNA: TGCAGTGCTACCGGACTTAGCACAGATACGCAGTATTTT.

In this sample, this clonotype turned up many times. The gene calls are TRBV19 and TRBJ2-2, with a tentative D call TRBD2 (5 bases). The CDR3 is made up of 15 amino acids. The V gene's germline CDR1 is LNHDA and CDR2 SQIVND (reference sequence). V shed 9 bases and J shed 4 bases, with 18 bases lying between them. Written as DNA, the CDR3 is TGTGCCAGCAGCCCAAGCCTAGCCGGCACCGGGGAGCTGTTTTTT. This sequence encodes CASSPSLAGTGELFF.

The rearrangement joins TRBV25-1 to TRBJ1-5; 9 bases align to TRBD1. Trimming took 2 bases from V and 4 from J; bases not matched to a gene: 3. Germline V gives CDR1 MGHDK, CDR2 SYGVNS. The CDR3 is 15 residues long. The CDR3 reads CASSEEGQGNQPQHF. CDR3 DNA sequence: TGTGCCAGCAGTGAAGAGGGACAGGGAAATCAGCCCCAGCATTTT.

The rearrangement uses TRBV9 and TRBJ1-1; D is ambiguous. V lost 1 base to trimming and J lost 2 bases, with 12 bases between them. The V gene's germline CDR1 is SGDLS and CDR2 YYNGEE. The CDR3 runs 15 residues. The CDR3: CASSVKTDLNTEAFF. The CDR3 DNA reads TGTGCCAGCAGCGTAAAAACAGACCTTAACACTGAAGCTTTCTTT.

V and J are TRBV3-1 and TRBJ2-3; 8 bases fit TRBD1. J lost 3 bases, V lost 0 bases, and 2 bases had no gene match. The CDR3 is 15 residues long. The germline gives CDR1 LGHDT, CDR2 YNNKEL (reference sequence). This chain's CDR3 is CASSQERQGTDTQYF. In DNA form, the CDR3 reads TGTGCCAGCAGCCAAGAGAGACAGGGGACAGATACGCAGTATTTT.

This clonotype was seen only a few times. This chain links TRBV10-2 with TRBJ2-1; D is unresolved. CDR3 length equals 10 residues. Germline loops: CDR1 WSHSY, CDR2 SAAADI. V dropped 10 bases and J dropped 4 bases, with 5 bases sitting between them. The CDR3: CATWYNEQFF. The CDR3 coding sequence is TGCGCCACTTGGTACAATGAGCAGTTCTTC.

Comments on this clonotype: This may come from a read error, since a much larger clone is one base off. The conserved final phenylalanine or tryptophan is absent from the CDR3, which likely points to a read error. This chain links TRBV7-2 with TRBJ1-2; perhaps TRBD1 as D (5 bases). CDR1 is SGHTA and CDR2 is FQGNSA in the germline V gene. The CDR3 runs to 13 residues. The V and J ends lost 5 bases and 7 bases respectively, with 14 bases between them. CDR3 sequence: CASSPGSGAGYTL. CDR3 nucleotide sequence: TGTGCCAGCAGCCCCGGGTCTGGGGCTGGCTACACCTTG.

CDR3 residues: CASSHLTGVAYNSPLHF. CDR3 DNA: TGTGCCAGCAGCCATCTCACAGGGGTAGCCTATAATTCACCCCTCCACTTT. The chain couples TRBV3-1 to TRBJ1-6; TRBD1 aligns across 7 bases. J was trimmed by 2 bases and V by 3 bases; bases with no gene match: 7. CDR1 is LGHDT and CDR2 is YNNKEL in the germline V gene (reference sequence). CDR3 length: 17 residues.

The CDR3 nucleotides are TGTGCCAGCGGGGCCGAAATCTTCTACGAGCAGTACTTC. This codes for CASGAEIFYEQYF. This chain links TRBV28 with TRBJ2-7; maybe TRBD1 (5 bases). There are 13 residues in the CDR3. Trimming stripped 8 bases from V and 3 bases from J, with 14 bases between. The germline V gene encodes CDR1 MDHEN and CDR2 SYDVKM.

Sample share makes this clonotype medium-sized (0.01 to 0.1%). The chain links TRBV7-9 to TRBJ1-2, with D possibly matching TRBD1 (5 bases). Trimming shortened V by 5 bases and J by 0 bases, and 13 bases separated the two germline ends. The CDR3 sequence is 15 residues long. Germline CDR1 and CDR2: SEHNR and FQNEAQ (reference sequence). This chain's CDR3 is CASSPSTETNYGYTF. In DNA form, the CDR3 reads TGTGCCAGCAGCCCTTCGACAGAAACTAACTATGGCTACACCTTC.

This clonotype has a count of ten or more. The chain employs TRBV27 and TRBJ2-7, with 8 bases aligning to TRBD2. Trimming cost V 4 bases and J 3 bases; bases outside gene matches: 20. This CDR3 spans 19 amino acids. Germline lookup yields CDR1 MNHEY and CDR2 SMNVEV (reference sequence). CDR3 sequence: CASSSLRRGGPPNFYEQYF. The CDR3, as DNA: TGTGCCAGCAGTTCGCTCCGACGGGGGGGTCCACCTAATTTCTACGAGCAGTACTTC.

This clonotype has more than one count but fewer than ten. V and J are TRBV5-1 and TRBJ2-5; no clear D. The CDR3 extends over 15 amino acids. V lost 5 bases and J 3 bases, leaving 17 bases between the germline ends. The V gene's germline CDR1 is SGHRS and CDR2 YFSETQ. In nucleotides, the CDR3 is TGCGCCAGCAGTGTGAGCGTCCAATTGAAAGAGACCCAGTACTTC. Its protein product is CASSVSVQLKETQYF.

This clonotype was seen a few times. The chain links TRBV28 to TRBJ2-7, with a weak D call TRBD1 (5 bases). Germline V CDR1 and CDR2: MDHEN, SYDVKM. The V and J ends lost 5 bases and 3 bases respectively, with 8 bases between them. The CDR3 spans 12 residues. The CDR3 region is CASSGQNYEQYF. CDR3 nucleotide sequence: TGTGCCAGCAGTGGACAAAACTACGAGCAGTACTTC. The full variable domain, its missing parts supplied by reference TRBV28 and TRBJ2-7, is DVKVTQSSRYLVKRTGEKVFLECVQDMDHENMFWYRQDPGLGLRLIYFSYDVKMKEKGDIPEGYSVSREKKERFSLILESASTNQTSMYLCASSGQNYEQYFGPGTRLTVT.

The V call is TRBV9, the J call TRBJ1-1; a weak D match, TRBD1 (5 bases). The germline CDR1 and CDR2 sequences are SGDLS and YYNGEE. The CDR3 spans 13 residues. V was clipped by 6 bases and J by 3 bases, with 12 bases between them. The CDR3: CASNLGLDTEAFF. As DNA, the CDR3 is TGTGCCAGCAACTTGGGGCTGGACACTGAAGCTTTCTTT.

This clonotype has more than one count but fewer than ten. The chain recombines TRBV28 with TRBJ2-7; the D is unclear. The V gene lost 3 bases and the J gene lost 3 bases, with 3 bases spanning the gap. The germline CDR1 and CDR2 sequences are MDHEN and SYDVKM. CDR3 length: 11 amino acids. CDR3 amino acids: CASSFLYEQYF. As DNA, the CDR3 is TGTGCCAGCAGTTTCCTCTACGAGCAGTACTTC.

The rearrangement uses TRBV6-5 and TRBJ2-7, with D hard to call. Per germline, CDR1 MNHEY and CDR2 SVGAGI. There are 16 residues in the CDR3. V was cut by 0 bases and J by 1 base, with 13 bases left in between. In DNA form, the CDR3 reads TGTGCCAGCAGTTACTCCCCAGCACTGTTTTCCTACGAGCAGTACTTC. This translates into CASSYSPALFSYEQYF.

This chain links TRBV6-6 with TRBJ1-3; weak D call: TRBD1 (6 bases). The V gene's germline CDR1 is MNHNY and CDR2 SVGAGI (reference sequence). V was trimmed by 7 bases and J by 3 bases, leaving 13 bases between them. CDR3 length equals 14 residues. The CDR3 region has the DNA TGTGCCAGCACTACCGGGGGGCTTGGAAACACCATATATTTT. This codes for CASTTGGLGNTIYF.

J is TRBJ2-4 and V is TRBV19; maybe TRBD2 (5 bases). V lost 5 bases, J lost 2 bases, and 16 bases lay in between. Germline-derived CDR1 and CDR2 are LNHDA and SQIVND (reference sequence). This CDR3 has 16 amino acids. The CDR3 nucleotides read TGTGCCAGTAGTTTGGCTTCGGGAACGACCAAAAACATTCAGTACTTC. Its protein product is CASSLASGTTKNIQYF.